This T cell receptor (beta chain) was sequenced during a study of shared clonotypes between healthy human individuals (dated by TCRdb to 2018 to 2021). About the study as a whole: A couple of women and three men aged 18 to 49 years were included in the cohort. Libraries were prepared and TCR repertoires were sequenced by different laboratories using diverse techniques, in order to increase sequencing depth and limit assay-specific biases. To estimate repertoire size and how much clonotypes are shared between individuals, the study performed deep sequencing of blood TCR repertoires from a handful of healthy adults. For each donor, three plates each were used for CD4 naive and CD4 memory, two plates were used for CD8 naive, and one plate was used for CD8 memory. Each donor's leukapheresis produced roughly between roughly 0.85 and 10 billion PBMCs. Results and caveats for the whole study, not just this receptor: Higher generation probabilities were observed for clonotypes shared by all four sorted-subset donors than for non-shared clonotypes. Naive subsets generally had larger estimated clonotype richness than memory subsets did. Because the study included only a small number of donors, the genetic and exposure-history diversity represented was limited. Based on pairwise subsampling, the degree of clonotype sharing among donors was expected to be affected by sequencing depth. Sampling was restricted to blood, and TCR repertoires in tissue are likely to differ from TCR repertoires in blood. Even with the large sequencing depth, rarefaction of the sorted-subset datasets indicated that sequencing was incomplete. Sharing across a few donors was observed for roughly 5.4% of naive CD4, about 4% of naive CD8, 2% to 2.5% of memory CD4, and roughly 0.4% of memory CD8 clonotypes.

Using the deep immunoSEQ assay, multiplex PCR amplified TCR CDR3 regions from genomic DNA. Extracted genomic DNA from each cell subset was spread evenly across all wells of several immunoSEQ 96-well plates, with each plate serving as a replicate. For sorted subsets, around 0.2 ug genomic DNA, equal to about 30,000 T cell genomes, was loaded into each replicate PCR. Purified libraries were measured with a Qubit 3.0 fluorometer, size-checked on a Bioanalyzer 2100, and measured again with the KAPA Library Quantification kit. Every immunoSEQ 96-well plate was sequenced on a separate single-read 150-cycle Illumina NextSeq 550 flow cell. From the authors' description of their analysis: Because the immunoSEQ output held only junctional sequences and lacked quality scores, the filtering could not match the filtering applied to full-length reads. Sequences were annotated with PyIR, a Python wrapper for IgBLAST v1.9, and V/J genes and CDR3 were assigned using IMGT germline references. Reads were removed for weak V/J assignments (E-value above 1e-6), missing CDR3, stop codons, out-of-frame junctions, or ambiguous translated residues. V3J clonotypes were defined by identical inferred V gene, J gene, and CDR3 amino acid sequence. Percentage overlap between repertoires was calculated by dividing the number of shared unique clonotypes by the size of the smaller repertoire. Three approaches were used to assess repertoire richness: RTK rarefaction, the Chao1 estimator, and Recon v2.1 estimates of unobserved clonotypes. Generation probabilities were computed with OLGA for all TCRbeta clonotypes obtained by the gDNA method from a handful of donors. The clones in this table, taken by TCRdb from immuneACCESS, are in-frame only. Not every clone is retained; where verified, under half of the shortfall comes from an unresolved V gene, and the cause of the rest is unknown. The D gene and trimming were derived from the DNA, and the V and J assignments and clone size from that table. The sample data list approximately 1,000,000 clones, and about 84% of these were observed just once. Of the sample, about 0.52% is held by the ten largest clones.

Healthy HIV-negative adults with no recently reported acute infections or vaccinations were included as donors. Only Caucasian adults living in Nashville, Tennessee, USA were represented among the donors. CD4+ T cells were enriched through magnetic negative selection, after which naive cells were positively selected on CD45RA and the remaining negative fraction served as the memory subset. Blood was obtained by leukapheresis, after which PBMCs were separated by Ficoll-Histopaque density gradient centrifugation and cryopreserved in liquid nitrogen vapor phase. Analytical flow cytometry was used to check the purity and quantity of every magnetically sorted T cell population. Genomic DNA was isolated from each sorted fraction and quantified by UV absorbance on a Nanodrop 2000c. As to this clone: What this receptor recognizes is not known. Base qualities are not at hand, and no much larger clone is one base apart.

V sheds 1 base and J sheds 4 bases, leaving 10 bases between their ends. The germline V gene supplies CDR1 SGHVS and CDR2 FQNEAQ. The CDR3 covers 14 residues, taking in both the cysteine and the phenylalanine. Solely the CDR3 DNA is kept, with 42 bases framed from the first base. The sequence was collected from a man between 18 and 29 years old in good health. Some clones in this sample may be carry-over from other donors' samples. The chain is made from TRBV7-8 and TRBJ1-1; no D gene can be assigned with confidence. Sequenced material: memory CD4+ T cells from PBMCs. The intended sense of this specimen's cell subset or site label: CD45RA-negative fraction. The nucleotide sequence reads as follows: TGTGCCAGCAGCTTAGGGGCAGTGGGCACTGAAGCTTTCTTT. The translation is CASSLGAVGTEAFF.